Listed here are 9 T cell receptor beta chains from one sample, sequenced in a study of shared clonotypes between healthy human individuals. The naive CD8 population came from CD45RO-negative cells selected for CCR7, without terminally differentiated effector memory CD45RA+ cells. Clones were read by immunoSEQ multiplex PCR, and TCRdb kept only the in-frame ones, dropping some. Of under 1 million clones listed, about 96% are singletons. Sequenced sample: naive CD8+ T cells sorted from blood. These TCRs come from a man aged 25-40 years in good health.

This chain joins TRBV9 and TRBJ2-3; D is ambiguous. V was trimmed by 0 bases and J by 2 bases, leaving 10 bases between them. The CDR3 runs to 15 residues. CDR1 and CDR2 from the germline V gene are SGDLS and YYNGEE. As DNA, the CDR3 is TGTGCCAGCAGCGTAGGTGGTAGCAACACAGATACGCAGTATTTT. Translating it yields CASSVGGSNTDTQYF. The full variable domain, with the rest looked up from reference TRBV9 and TRBJ2-3, is DSGVTQTPKHLITATGQRVTLRCSPRSGDLSVYWYQQSLDQGLQFLIQYYNGEERAKGNILERFSAQQFPDLHSELNLSSLELGDSALYFCASSVGGSNTDTQYFGPGTRLTVL.

For this clone: Different DNA sequences within this sample yield the same CDR3. In DNA form, the CDR3 reads TGTGCCAGCAGTGTTGGGGCAAGCGAGCAGTACTTC. Protein sequence: CASSVGASEQYF. The V and J genes are TRBV25-1 and TRBJ2-7, with D possibly matching TRBD1 (5 bases). Per the germline V gene, CDR1 is MGHDK and CDR2 is SYGVNS. V lost 4 bases and J 6 bases, leaving 10 bases between the germline ends. The CDR3 covers 12 residues.

The CDR3 DNA is TGCGCCAGCAGCCCAGGACAGTCCTATGGCTACACCTTC. Translated, it gives CASSPGQSYGYTF. The genes are TRBV4-1 and TRBJ1-2, with D perhaps matching TRBD1 (6 bases). Trimming removed 4 bases from V and 4 bases from J, with 10 bases in between. Germline V lookup: CDR1 MGHRA, CDR2 YSYEKL. This CDR3 spans 13 amino acids.

The rearrangement links TRBV27 to TRBJ1-4, with D perhaps TRBD1 (5 bases). Trimming removed 8 bases from V and 0 bases from J, with 16 bases in between. This CDR3 contains 16 residues. Germline V gene lookup returns CDR1 MNHEY and CDR2 SMNVEV (reference sequence). The CDR3 coding sequence is TGTGCCAGCCGGGACGGAGGGATGGCAACTAATGAAAAACTGTTTTTT. As protein: CASRDGGMATNEKLFF.

This chain's CDR3 is CASSLVAVTYEQYF. Written as DNA, the CDR3 is TGTGCCAGCAGCTTAGTGGCGGTCACATACGAGCAGTACTTC. The V and J genes are TRBV7-8 and TRBJ2-7, with unresolved D. The CDR3 covers 14 residues. Trimming pared 1 base from V and 4 bases from J, leaving 11 bases between. In germline, CDR1 is SGHVS, CDR2 FQNEAQ. Combining the CDR3 with reference TRBV7-8 and TRBJ2-7 gives the whole variable domain GAGVSQSPRYKVAKRGQDVALRCDPISGHVSLFWYQQALGQGPEFLTYFQNEAQLDKSGLPSDRFFAERPEGSVSTLKIQRTQQEDSAVYLCASSLVAVTYEQYFGPGTRLTVT.

This rearrangement joins TRBV29-1 to TRBJ2-1; 8 bases match TRBD2. This CDR3 has 16 residues. V was pared by 1 base and J by 1 base, with 6 bases of the junction left unmatched. In germline, CDR1 is SQVTM, CDR2 ANQGSEA. CDR3 region: CSVEGQRESSYNEQFF. Here the CDR3 DNA reads TGCAGCGTTGAAGGCCAGCGGGAGTCTTCCTACAATGAGCAGTTCTTC.

The count of this clone is one. J is TRBJ2-1 and V is TRBV6-5; TRBD2 agrees at 7 bases. In germline, CDR1 is MNHEY, CDR2 SVGAGI. The V and J ends lost 4 bases and 5 bases, in that order; junction bases with no gene match: 8. This CDR3 spans 15 amino acids. This CDR3 is CASSFASGYDNEQFF. Here the CDR3 DNA reads TGTGCCAGCAGTTTTGCTAGCGGTTACGACAATGAGCAGTTCTTC.

There are a few counts of this clone. The V gene is TRBV7-2, the J gene TRBJ2-6, with D hard to call. V was pared by 5 bases and J by 3 bases, with 11 bases between. The CDR3 is 15 residues long. The germline V gene encodes CDR1 SGHTA and CDR2 FQGNSA. The CDR3 bases are TGTGCCAGCAGCCCTGACTGGGGTGGGGCCAACGTCCTGACTTTC. This translates into CASSPDWGGANVLTF.

The gene calls are TRBV29-1 and TRBJ2-7, with TRBD2 matching 10 bases. Germline V gives CDR1 SQVTM, CDR2 ANQGSEA. V gave up 7 bases and J gave up 8 bases; unmatched junction bases: 8. The CDR3 has 12 residues. For the CDR3, the DNA is TGCAGCGGGCGGACTAGCGGACCCAAGCAGTACTTC. This codes for CSGRTSGPKQYF.